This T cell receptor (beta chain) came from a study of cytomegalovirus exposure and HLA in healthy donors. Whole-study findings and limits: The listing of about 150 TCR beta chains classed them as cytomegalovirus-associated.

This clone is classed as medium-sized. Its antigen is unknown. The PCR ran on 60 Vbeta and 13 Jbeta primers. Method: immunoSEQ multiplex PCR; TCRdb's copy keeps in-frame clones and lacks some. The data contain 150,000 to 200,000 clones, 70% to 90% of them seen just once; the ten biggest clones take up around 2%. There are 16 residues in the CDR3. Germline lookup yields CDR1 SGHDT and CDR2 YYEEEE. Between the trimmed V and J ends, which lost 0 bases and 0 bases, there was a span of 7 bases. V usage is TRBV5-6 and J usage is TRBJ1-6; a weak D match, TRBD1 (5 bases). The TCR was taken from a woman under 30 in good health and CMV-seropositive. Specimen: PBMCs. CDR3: CASSLERGSYNSPLHF. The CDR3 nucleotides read TGTGCCAGCAGCTTGGAAAGGGGCTCCTATAATTCACCCCTCCACTTT.